This T cell receptor beta chain derives from a study of technical replicates of blood from several donors. Germline loops: CDR1 SNHLY, CDR2 FYNNEI. After removal of 2 bases from V and 7 bases from J, the junction contained 6 bases not matched to a gene. The CDR3 covers 15 residues. Data came from immunoSEQ multiplex PCR; TCRdb stores just in-frame clones and leaves some out. The sample contains tens of thousands of clones, about 91% of which appear only once. The specimen was T cells isolated from PBMCs. The sequence was collected from a human donor in good health. The V gene is TRBV2, the J gene TRBJ2-2, with TRBD1 matching 8 bases. The chain's CDR3 is CASSESQGAGGELFF. CDR3 in DNA: TGTGCCAGCAGTGAAAGCCAGGGGGCGGGCGGGGAGCTGTTTTTT. The variable domain in full, completed from reference TRBV2 and TRBJ2-2, reads EPEVTQTPSHQVTQMGQEVILRCVPISNHLYFYWYRQILGQKVEFLVSFYNNEISEKSEIFDDQFSVERPDGSNFTLKIRSTKLEDSAMYFCASSESQGAGGELFFGEGSRLTVL.